This entry concerns a single T cell receptor beta chain. As handled by the study authors: Using reference gene primer amplification, nucleated cell counts were estimated. Clones were read by immunoSEQ multiplex PCR, and TCRdb kept only the in-frame ones, dropping some. That table furnishes V, J and clone size, whereas the DNA furnished D and trimming. The table includes under 200,000 clones, 88% detected once. The sample is drawn from a study of blood T cell repertoires in COVID-19. The TCR originated in a woman between 45 and 65 years old who had recovered from COVID-19. The sample comprised PBMCs or T cells enriched from blood (not recorded which).

CDR3 in DNA: TGTGCCAGCAGTACCGGGCCGGACAGACCCTACGAGCAGTACTTC. It yields the protein CASSTGPDRPYEQYF. The chain joins TRBV5-4 to TRBJ2-7; possibly TRBD1 for D (6 bases). CDR1 and CDR2 from the germline V gene are SGHNT and YYREEE (reference sequence). V was shortened by 5 bases and J by 2 bases, with 17 bases between the two germline ends. This CDR3 has 15 residues.